This paragraph reports one T cell receptor beta chain. Its target antigen remains unknown. One base away there is no much larger clone; base qualities are not given. The CDR3 regions of human TCRbeta chains were subjected to immunosequencing. The paper's data handling went like this. Repertoire TCRs were matched against a reference library of SARS-CoV-2-specific TCRs generated with the MIRA antigen-specificity platform. Breadth meant the fraction of unique TCRs that were SARS-CoV-2-associated, whereas depth meant the fraction of total T cells that were SARS-CoV-2-associated. Using the MIRA data, each spike-specific TCR was mapped to the spike region that the TCR reacts to and placed in a CD4 or CD8 class. Log10-transformed breadth and depth values were compared by one-way ANOVA with Sidak's multiple comparisons tests. TCRdb mirrors the immuneACCESS table, restricted to in-frame sequences. Some clones are absent from its copies; in checked studies, under half trace to an unresolved V gene, and the reason for the others is unknown. V and J calls and clone size are given by that table; D and trimming were obtained from the DNA. Counted in this sample were 130,000 or so clones; 90% of them appeared once. Clones ranked in the top ten supply 6.9% of the sample.

This entry comes from a study of T cell responses to AZD1222 COVID-19 vaccine (dated by TCRdb to the early 2020s). About the full investigation: AZD1222 recipients given second doses at about 4 weeks or at about 12 weeks were pooled, since spike-specific TCR depth and breadth were not found to differ between the two schedules. A total of 233 trial participants underwent TCR sequencing, of whom some 210 received two doses of AZD1222 and 26 received two doses of the MenACWY control vaccine. Trial participants were enrolled by age into subgroups of 18-55, 56-69 and 70-plus years, and around 150, 29 and 61 TCR-sequenced participants, respectively, were included in these subgroups. Broader findings and caveats from the paper: The 56-69-year group was small, and its depth increase did not reach significance, likely because of low power. Reportedly, almost half of the unique spike-specific TCRs recognized epitopes lying outside the regions that are mutated in the B.1.351 and B.1.1.7 variants. Conclusions about previously exposed vaccinees were limited because only six or seven AZD1222 recipients were SARS-CoV-2 seropositive at baseline. After two AZD1222 doses, both the breadth and the depth of spike-specific TCRs were significantly higher than at day 0 and than in MenACWY recipients. Because no day 14 peak-response samples were available, repertoires were characterized only after the peak T cell response. The whole spike protein was spanned by vaccine-associated CD4 TCRs, and dominant responses were seen in regions 160-218 and 743-854. Participants were mostly white British and included more females than males, and it was suggested by the authors that clonal diversity may have been underestimated.

Per the germline V gene, MNHEY is the CDR1 and SVGAGI is the CDR2. V was cut back by 5 bases and J by 7 bases, leaving a gap of 13 bases between them. From the cysteine up to the phenylalanine, the CDR3 has a length of 13 residues. This entry keeps only the CDR3 DNA: 39 bases, framed from base 1. The meaning of the sample's time point label: baseline before first vaccination. The vaccinee samples were drawn from two UK trials, COV001 and COV002, one of which was a single-blind randomized controlled phase 2/3 trial testing AZD1222 (ChAdOx1 nCoV-19) in healthy adults. For TCRbeta chain sequencing, PBMC samples were collected from trial participants at day 0 and at day 28 after the second dose.

The sequence is built from TRBV6-5 and TRBJ2-3; TRBD1 might be the D gene, on 5 matching bases. The material was peripheral blood, obtained on day 0 of AZD1222 vaccination. The source of this sequence is an adult in good health. In nucleotides, the sequence is TGTGCCAGCAGTACGTTAGGGGTTAATACGCAGTATTTT. This codes for CASSTLGVNTQYF.